These T cell receptor beta chains were read from a single sample in a study of blood T cell repertoires in COVID-19. The method was immunoSEQ multiplex PCR; TCRdb's version includes in-frame clones alone and lacks a portion of them. The sample shows around 450,000 clones, roughly 89% of them seen only once. The sequencing input was peripheral blood. The origin of the receptors is a woman under 40 with acute or convalescent COVID-19. Both conserved end residues are part of each CDR3. Each record gives: V gene, D gene, clone size, J gene, CDR3 protein, CDR3 DNA. D genes are given only for firm matches. The size field is filled for only some rows; it gives once, few, many or a size class.

v_gene: TRBV7-8; d_gene: TRBD1; abundance: .; j_gene: TRBJ2-7; CDR3aa: CASSGRDRGPHEQYF; CDR3nt: TGTGCCAGCAGCGGCCGGGACAGGGGACCCCACGAGCAGTACTTC
v_gene: TRBV3-1/TRBV3-2; d_gene: .; abundance: .; j_gene: TRBJ2-7; CDR3aa: CASSLPGGAAHEQYF; CDR3nt: TGTGCCAGCAGCCTTCCCGGAGGGGCCGCACACGAGCAGTACTTC
v_gene: TRBV9; d_gene: .; abundance: .; j_gene: TRBJ2-3; CDR3aa: CASSGRQSNTDTQYF; CDR3nt: TGTGCCAGCAGCGGCCGACAGTCGAACACAGATACGCAGTATTTT
v_gene: TRBV2; d_gene: .; abundance: .; j_gene: TRBJ2-7; CDR3aa: CASSTTDSFFYEQYF; CDR3nt: TGTGCCAGCAGTACCACCGACAGCTTCTTCTACGAGCAGTACTTC
v_gene: TRBV7-2; d_gene: .; abundance: .; j_gene: TRBJ1-2; CDR3aa: CASSLAFRGANYGYTF; CDR3nt: TGTGCCAGCAGCTTAGCGTTCAGGGGAGCTAACTATGGCTACACCTTC
v_gene: TRBV5-5; d_gene: .; abundance: once; j_gene: TRBJ1-4; CDR3aa: CASSLAAGLGEKLFF; CDR3nt: TGTGCCAGCAGCTTGGCTGCAGGGTTAGGGGAAAAACTGTTTTTT
v_gene: TRBV5-4; d_gene: TRBD1; abundance: .; j_gene: TRBJ1-6; CDR3aa: CASSLVPGGYNSPLHF; CDR3nt: TGTGCCAGCAGCTTAGTTCCAGGGGGGTATAATTCACCCCTCCACTTT
v_gene: TRBV28; d_gene: TRBD1; abundance: .; j_gene: TRBJ1-1; CDR3aa: CASSPYRGTDTEAFF; CDR3nt: TGTGCCAGCAGTCCATACAGGGGGACTGACACTGAAGCTTTCTTT
v_gene: TRBV9; d_gene: .; abundance: once; j_gene: TRBJ1-2; CDR3aa: CASSAQGTNYGYTF; CDR3nt: TGTGCCAGCAGCGCGCAGGGAACTAACTATGGCTACACCTTC
v_gene: TRBV7-2; d_gene: TRBD1; abundance: .; j_gene: TRBJ1-2; CDR3aa: CASSLSGTGRYGYTF; CDR3nt: TGTGCCAGCAGCTTATCTGGGACAGGGCGCTATGGCTACACCTTC
v_gene: TRBV2; d_gene: .; abundance: once; j_gene: TRBJ2-1; CDR3aa: CASTTLRDNEQFF; CDR3nt: TGTGCCAGCACTACCCTTAGAGACAATGAGCAGTTCTTC
v_gene: TRBV6-2/TRBV6-3; d_gene: TRBD2; abundance: once; j_gene: TRBJ2-5; CDR3aa: CASSYVSGGAKETQYF; CDR3nt: TGTGCCAGCAGTTACGTTAGCGGGGGGGCCAAGGAGACCCAGTACTTC
v_gene: TRBV11-2; d_gene: TRBD2; abundance: .; j_gene: TRBJ2-1; CDR3aa: CASSTQPGGLTYNEQFF; CDR3nt: TGTGCCAGCAGCACACAGCCGGGGGGGCTGACCTACAATGAGCAGTTCTTC
v_gene: TRBV4-1; d_gene: .; abundance: .; j_gene: TRBJ2-3; CDR3aa: CASSQGGGQASTDTQYF; CDR3nt: TGCGCCAGCAGCCAGGGGGGGGGACAAGCTAGCACAGATACGCAGTATTTT
v_gene: TRBV18; d_gene: TRBD1; abundance: .; j_gene: TRBJ1-4; CDR3aa: CASSRDREDEKLFF; CDR3nt: TGTGCCAGCTCACGGGACAGGGAGGATGAAAAACTGTTTTTT
v_gene: TRBV9; d_gene: .; abundance: .; j_gene: TRBJ2-3; CDR3aa: CASSVGTNVGLGTQYF; CDR3nt: TGTGCCAGCAGCGTAGGGACTAACGTTGGTTTGGGTACGCAGTATTTT
v_gene: TRBV28; d_gene: TRBD1; abundance: .; j_gene: TRBJ1-4; CDR3aa: CASSRGTGKINEKLFF; CDR3nt: TGTGCCAGCAGCCGCGGGACAGGCAAAATAAATGAAAAACTGTTTTTT
v_gene: TRBV5-1; d_gene: TRBD1; abundance: .; j_gene: TRBJ2-7; CDR3aa: CASSFRDRDYEQYF; CDR3nt: TGCGCCAGCAGCTTCCGGGACAGGGACTACGAGCAGTACTTC
v_gene: TRBV28; d_gene: TRBD2; abundance: .; j_gene: TRBJ2-7; CDR3aa: CASIPLGGGPYEQYF; CDR3nt: TGTGCCAGCATCCCCCTTGGGGGGGGACCCTACGAGCAGTACTTC
v_gene: TRBV5-1; d_gene: .; abundance: .; j_gene: TRBJ1-1; CDR3aa: CASSLDGGGVDEAFF; CDR3nt: TGCGCCAGCAGCTTGGACGGTGGAGGGGTTGATGAAGCTTTCTTT
v_gene: TRBV5-4; d_gene: .; abundance: .; j_gene: TRBJ2-3; CDR3aa: CASSRDFPTSTDTQYF; CDR3nt: TGTGCCAGCAGCCGGGACTTCCCGACGAGCACAGATACGCAGTATTTT
v_gene: TRBV19; d_gene: TRBD1; abundance: .; j_gene: TRBJ2-1; CDR3aa: CASSWDRNNEQFF; CDR3nt: TGTGCCAGTAGCTGGGACAGGAACAATGAGCAGTTCTTC
v_gene: TRBV5-1; d_gene: .; abundance: .; j_gene: TRBJ2-7; CDR3aa: CASSLDPAGYYEQYF; CDR3nt: TGCGCCAGCAGCTTGGATCCCGCAGGTTACTACGAGCAGTACTTC
v_gene: TRBV30; d_gene: TRBD1; abundance: .; j_gene: TRBJ2-7; CDR3aa: CAWNPRTGGFYEQYF; CDR3nt: TGTGCCTGGAACCCCCGGACAGGGGGCTTCTACGAGCAGTACTTC
v_gene: TRBV27; d_gene: TRBD2; abundance: .; j_gene: TRBJ2-3; CDR3aa: CASSQRGDFPSTDTQYF; CDR3nt: TGTGCCAGCAGTCAGCGGGGGGACTTCCCCTCCACAGATACGCAGTATTTT
v_gene: TRBV6-5; d_gene: TRBD2; abundance: .; j_gene: TRBJ2-4; CDR3aa: CASSYASGGKNIQYF; CDR3nt: TGTGCCAGCAGTTACGCGTCGGGAGGCAAAAACATTCAGTACTTC
v_gene: TRBV5-1; d_gene: TRBD1; abundance: .; j_gene: TRBJ1-2; CDR3aa: CASRVSGQPNYGYTF; CDR3nt: TGCGCCAGCAGGGTTTCGGGACAGCCTAACTATGGCTACACCTTC
v_gene: TRBV5-4; d_gene: .; abundance: .; j_gene: TRBJ2-1; CDR3aa: CASSPTGRSNEQFF; CDR3nt: TGTGCCAGCAGCCCTACGGGGAGAAGCAATGAGCAGTTCTTC
v_gene: TRBV5-5; d_gene: TRBD1; abundance: .; j_gene: TRBJ2-5; CDR3aa: CASSLNPTRDRAREETQYF; CDR3nt: TGTGCCAGCAGTCTAAACCCAACCCGGGACAGGGCCAGGGAGGAGACCCAGTACTTC